The 16 T cell receptor beta chains below all came from one sample that was sequenced in a study of blood T cell repertoires in COVID-19. Here immunoSEQ multiplex PCR was the method, and the copy in TCRdb shows in-frame clones only, minus some. The data contain around 80,000 clones, roughly 80% of them singletons. Sequencing was performed on peripheral blood. The receptors here all came from a woman of 80 years or more with acute or convalescent COVID-19.

CDR3 loop: CATNGQGTIYGYTF. The CDR3 region has the DNA TGTGCCACCAACGGACAGGGAACAATCTATGGCTACACCTTC. The genes are TRBV2 and TRBJ1-2; TRBD1 matches 8 bases. The CDR3 extends over 14 amino acids. V was clipped by 10 bases and J by 4 bases; unmatched bases: 11. Germline V gene data show CDR1 as SNHLY and CDR2 as FYNNEI.

The V gene is TRBV12-5, the J gene TRBJ1-6; TRBD1 aligns across 8 bases. The germline CDR1 and CDR2 sequences are LGHNT and FRNRAP. The V and J ends lost 3 bases and 9 bases, in that order; junction bases with no gene match: 7. This CDR3 has 15 amino acids. CDR3 nucleotides: TGTGCTAGTGGTTTATCGGACAGGGAAGGTTCACCCCTCCACTTT. Translated: CASGLSDREGSPLHF.

The chain couples TRBV6-5 to TRBJ1-2; 10 bases map to TRBD1. The V gene end was trimmed by 7 bases and the J gene end by 2 bases; junction bases not matched to a gene: 4. Germline V CDR1 and CDR2: MNHEY, SVGAGI. The CDR3 spans 14 residues. CDR3 nucleotide sequence: TGTGCCAGCAAGACAGGGGGCGGGAACTATGGCTACACCTTC. It codes for CASKTGGGNYGYTF.

The chain employs TRBV19 and TRBJ2-5; the match to TRBD1 covers 9 bases. The germline V gene encodes CDR1 LNHDA and CDR2 SQIVND (reference sequence). This CDR3 comprises 14 residues. The V gene end was trimmed by 4 bases and the J gene end by 4 bases; junction bases not matched to a gene: 4. CDR3 sequence: CASSTRDRAETQYF. CDR3 nucleotides: TGTGCCAGTAGTACGCGGGACAGGGCAGAGACCCAGTACTTC.

The V gene is TRBV7-2, the J gene TRBJ2-4; maybe TRBD1 (6 bases). V was pared by 6 bases and J by 0 bases, with 15 bases between. CDR1 is SGHTA and CDR2 is FQGNSA in the germline V gene. The CDR3 spans 16 residues. The DNA for the CDR3 is TGTGCCAGCAGTTCACCGGGACACTTAGCCAAAAACATTCAGTACTTC. It encodes CASSSPGHLAKNIQYF. The full variable domain, rest sourced from reference TRBV7-2 and TRBJ2-4, is GAGVSQSPSNKVTEKGKDVELRCDPISGHTALYWYRQSLGQGLEFLIYFQGNSAPDKSGLPSDRFSAERTGGSVSTLTIQRTQQEDSAVYLCASSSPGHLAKNIQYFGAGTRLSVL.

The J gene is TRBJ2-2, the V gene TRBV7-2, with TRBD1 as a possible D gene (5 bases). This CDR3 region has 15 residues. Trimming took 5 bases from V and 1 from J, leaving 11 bases between them. The germline gives CDR1 SGHTA, CDR2 FQGNSA. CDR3 region: CASSPRQKNTGELFF. DNA of the CDR3: TGTGCCAGCAGCCCCAGACAGAAGAACACCGGGGAGCTGTTTTTT.

The chain carries TRBV12-3 or TRBV12-4 and TRBJ1-2; D gene unclear. V was clipped by 4 bases and J by 2 bases, with 8 bases between them. There are 13 residues in the CDR3. Written as DNA, the CDR3 is TGTGCCAGCAGTTCCCGGGTAAACTATGGCTACACCTTC. Its translation is CASSSRVNYGYTF.

The CDR3: CASSHQDRGVIEAFF. The DNA of the CDR3 is TGTGCCAGCAGCCACCAGGACAGGGGGGTAATCGAAGCTTTCTTT. V is TRBV3-1 (or the pseudogene TRBV3-2) and J is TRBJ1-1; 10 bases match TRBD1. The germline CDR1 and CDR2 sequences are LGHDT and YNNKEL (reference sequence). V dropped 3 bases and J dropped 8; count of bases not matched to a gene: 9. The length of the CDR3 is 15 residues.

The chain has TRBV7-9 and TRBJ1-4, with D possibly being TRBD1 (6 bases). Germline CDR1 reads SEHNR; CDR2 reads FQNEAQ (reference sequence). The V gene lost 3 bases and the J gene lost 7 bases, with 12 bases spanning the gap. This CDR3 contains 14 residues. The DNA of the CDR3 is TGTGCCAGCAGCTTGAGGGGGTCGGGTGAAAAACTGTTTTTT. Encoded protein: CASSLRGSGEKLFF.

The chain employs TRBV10-1 and TRBJ1-6; D is undetermined. From germline, CDR1 is WNHNN and CDR2 SYGVQD (reference sequence). The V end was cut by 1 base, the J end by 6 bases, with 4 bases between. The CDR3 runs 13 residues. The CDR3 nucleotides read TGCGCCAGCAGTGAGTGGGCTAATTCACCCCTCCACTTT. It yields the protein CASSEWANSPLHF.

This chain joins TRBV28 and TRBJ2-7, with D unclear. The V gene lost 5 bases and the J gene lost 2 bases, with 7 bases spanning the gap. Germline values: CDR1 MDHEN, CDR2 SYDVKM. This CDR3 has 12 residues. In nucleotides, the CDR3 is TGTGCCAGCAGTCTCCGAGCCTACGAGCAGTACTTC. Encoded protein: CASSLRAYEQYF.

DNA of the CDR3: TGTGCCAGCAGCCCGGGACAGGGTAGCGGGGAGCTGTTTTTT. Protein product: CASSPGQGSGELFF. The chain links TRBV3-1 (or the pseudogene TRBV3-2) to TRBJ2-2, with 9 positions matching TRBD1. The CDR3 contains 14 residues. The germline CDR1 and CDR2 sequences are LGHDT and YNNKEL (reference sequence). The V and J ends lost 4 bases and 7 bases, in that order; junction bases with no gene match: 4.

The V call is TRBV5-1, the J call TRBJ1-5; 7 bases agree with TRBD1. The CDR3 length is 16 residues. Germline loops: CDR1 SGHRS, CDR2 YFSETQ. Trimming removed 0 bases from V and 7 bases from J; junction bases left unmatched: 10. The CDR3 here is CASSLEHLGGGQPQHF. The CDR3 nucleotides are TGCGCCAGCAGCTTGGAGCATCTAGGGGGCGGACAGCCCCAGCATTTT.

This clone was seen a handful of times. This chain joins TRBV7-2 and TRBJ2-3, with 11 bases that match TRBD2. Trimming removed 4 bases from V and 4 bases from J; junction bases left unmatched: 4. Germline V gene lookup returns CDR1 SGHTA and CDR2 FQGNSA. The CDR3 runs 15 residues. CDR3 sequence reads: CASSSGLAAADTQYF. Written as DNA, the CDR3 is TGTGCCAGCAGCTCGGGACTAGCGGCGGCAGATACGCAGTATTTT. The variable domain in full, completed from reference TRBV7-2 and TRBJ2-3, reads GAGVSQSPSNKVTEKGKDVELRCDPISGHTALYWYRQSLGQGLEFLIYFQGNSAPDKSGLPSDRFSAERTGGSVSTLTIQRTQQEDSAVYLCASSSGLAAADTQYFGPGTRLTVL.

The chain links TRBV24-1 to TRBJ1-2; no definite D call. The CDR3 spans 14 residues. The germline V gene encodes CDR1 KGHDR and CDR2 SFDVKD. V was pared by 10 bases and J by 0 bases, with 14 bases between. The CDR3 coding sequence is TGTGCCACTAGCCGATCCGGGGCTAACTATGGCTACACCTTC. Encoded protein: CATSRSGANYGYTF.

J is TRBJ2-7 and V is TRBV3-1 (or the pseudogene TRBV3-2); tentative D call: TRBD1 (5 bases). The CDR3 loop spans 15 amino acids. V dropped 5 bases and J dropped 0 bases, with 14 bases sitting between them. Germline CDR1 is LGHDT and CDR2 is YNNKEL (reference sequence). This CDR3 is CASSEVTGHSYEQYF. In nucleotides, the CDR3 is TGTGCCAGCAGCGAGGTAACAGGTCACTCCTACGAGCAGTACTTC.